The next 31 T cell receptor beta chains were all read from a single sample in a study of cytomegalovirus exposure and HLA in healthy donors. Primers: 60 Vbeta forward and 13 Jbeta reverse. The protocol was immunoSEQ multiplex PCR, while the TCRdb copy is restricted to in-frame clones and leaves out a portion. Altogether under 150,000 clones are present, 78% being singletons, with the ten largest covering 2.5% to 3.5%. The sample taken for sequencing was PBMCs. Receptors were obtained from a male donor in good health and CMV-seronegative.

The chain employs TRBV4-3 and TRBJ2-3; 8 bases agree with TRBD2. Unmatched junction bases numbered 4, after V lost 0 bases and J lost 2 bases. The CDR3 has 16 amino acids. CDR1 is LGHNA, CDR2 YSLEER, per germline. CDR3 sequence: CASSQDSGDPTDTQYF. The CDR3 nucleotides are TGCGCCAGCAGCCAAGATAGCGGGGATCCCACAGATACGCAGTATTTT.

This chain connects TRBV5-4 to TRBJ2-5, with 9 bases lining up with TRBD2. J gave up 2 bases and V 6 bases, and 8 bases lay outside the gene matches. The CDR3 loop spans 15 amino acids. The germline gives CDR1 SGHNT, CDR2 YYREEE (reference sequence). This CDR3 is CASNTPSGTQETQYF. CDR3 nucleotide sequence: TGTGCCAGCAACACCCCTAGCGGGACTCAAGAGACCCAGTACTTC.

The chain employs TRBV13 and TRBJ2-1; 14 nucleotides line up with TRBD2. J gave up 8 bases and V 4 bases, and 13 bases lay outside the gene matches. Germline V gene lookup returns CDR1 PRHDT and CDR2 FYEKMQ (reference sequence). There are 18 residues in the CDR3. CDR3 DNA: TGTGCCAGCAGCTCCCGCACCCTCGGACTAGCGGGAGGCTATGAGCAGTTCTTC. It translates to CASSSRTLGLAGGYEQFF.

This clone was seen once. The chain couples TRBV30 to TRBJ2-7; D is uncertain. This CDR3 has 13 residues. The V gene's germline CDR1 is GTSNPN and CDR2 SVGIG (reference sequence). V lost 2 bases and J 7 bases, leaving 15 bases between the germline ends. The CDR3 loop reads CAWSSELLREQYF. The CDR3 coding sequence is TGTGCCTGGAGTTCTGAACTCCTACGAGAGCAGTACTTC.

The chain links TRBV7-9 to TRBJ1-5; 8 positions match TRBD1. The CDR3 totals 16 residues. The germline V gene has CDR1 SEHNR and CDR2 FQNEAQ (reference sequence). J was trimmed by 5 bases and V by 7 bases; bases with no gene match: 13. The CDR3 loop reads CASTFFGQGLYQPQHF. As DNA, the CDR3 is TGTGCCAGCACCTTTTTCGGACAGGGCCTGTATCAGCCCCAGCATTTT.

The CDR3 sequence is CASSGQGQKLFF. CDR3 nucleotides: TGTGCCAGCAGCGGACAGGGACAAAAACTGTTTTTT. The chain uses TRBV6-5 and TRBJ1-4, with TRBD1 matching over 8 bases. V shed 6 bases and J 9 bases; nucleotides not matched to a gene: 3. Germline-derived CDR1 and CDR2 are MNHEY and SVGAGI. The CDR3 totals 12 residues.

V and J are TRBV19 and TRBJ2-5; a weak D match, TRBD1 (6 bases). The CDR3 contains 13 residues. The V gene lost 1 base and the J gene lost 4 bases, with 7 bases spanning the gap. Germline V gene sequence: CDR1 LNHDA, CDR2 SQIVND (reference sequence). CDR3 loop: CASSIGGGETQYF. The DNA for the CDR3 is TGTGCCAGTAGTATAGGAGGGGGAGAGACCCAGTACTTC.

Only a few counts were recorded for this clone. The chain joins TRBV4-3 to TRBJ1-4, with 8 bases matching TRBD1. CDR1 is LGHNA and CDR2 is YSLEER in the germline V gene. The CDR3 has 17 amino acids. V trimming: 2 bases; J trimming: 7 bases; junction bases outside the gene matches: 12. CDR3 amino acids: CASSQRQGRGVLEKLFF. In DNA form, the CDR3 reads TGCGCCAGCAGCCAAAGACAGGGGAGAGGGGTCCTTGAAAAACTGTTTTTT.

The chain has TRBV29-1 and TRBJ2-1; possibly TRBD2 for D (5 bases). The CDR3 covers 12 residues. V gave up 7 bases and J gave up 0 bases, with 7 bases separating them. Looked up from germline, CDR1 is SQVTM and CDR2 is ANQGSEA. CDR3 DNA sequence: TGCAGCGGAGGGAGCTCCTACAATGAGCAGTTCTTC. Translation: CSGGSSYNEQFF.

The chain recombines TRBV4-2 with TRBJ1-2; no clear D gene. V was trimmed by 0 bases and J by 3 bases, leaving 5 bases between them. The V gene's germline CDR1 is LGHNA and CDR2 YNFKEQ. The CDR3 spans 13 residues. For the CDR3, the DNA is TGTGCCAGCAGCCAAGACCCAGACTATGGCTACACCTTC. Its translation: CASSQDPDYGYTF.

This chain joins TRBV5-4 and TRBJ2-7; 9 bases line up with TRBD1. Germline V CDR1 and CDR2: SGHNT, YYREEE (reference sequence). The CDR3 has 14 amino acids. V was pared by 3 bases and J by 3 bases, with 4 bases of the junction left unmatched. In DNA, the CDR3 is TGTGCCAGCAGCTCACGACAGGGGGACTACGAGCAGTACTTC. It specifies CASSSRQGDYEQYF.

This chain uses TRBV5-1 with TRBJ1-2; 11 nucleotides match TRBD1. Germline loops: CDR1 SGHRS, CDR2 YFSETQ. This CDR3 contains 17 residues. J gave up 4 bases and V 6 bases, and 14 bases lay outside the gene matches. CDR3 in amino acids: CASILPGQGEKRYGYTF. The CDR3 DNA reads as TGCGCCAGCATCCTACCGGGACAGGGGGAAAAACGCTATGGCTACACCTTC.

The genes are TRBV7-2 and TRBJ1-2; possibly TRBD1 for D (6 bases). The ends were cut back, 4 bases at V and 3 bases at J, with 18 bases in the middle. This CDR3 spans 16 amino acids. CDR1 and CDR2 from the germline V gene are SGHTA and FQGNSA. The CDR3 region has the DNA TGTGCCAGCAGCTCCGGCCGGGACACCAGATACTATGGCTACACCTTC. Its protein product is CASSSGRDTRYYGYTF.

This clone was counted once. The V gene is TRBV21-1, the J gene TRBJ1-5. TRBV21-1 is deemed a pseudogene. The CDR3 consists of 18 residues. The CDR3 here is CASSPGRTFDKLNQPQHF. The CDR3 DNA follows: TGTGCCAGCAGCCCCGGGAGGACGTTCGATAAACTTAATCAGCCCCAGCATTTT.

Here the CDR3 DNA reads TGTGCCTGGAGTGTACCAATCGGACTTGGGATACGGGAGCAGTACTTC. Translated: CAWSVPIGLGIREQYF. This chain uses TRBV30 with TRBJ2-7; D is perhaps TRBD2 (5 bases). The CDR3 is 16 amino acids. V gave up 0 bases and J gave up 7 bases, with 22 bases separating them. Germline V CDR1 and CDR2: GTSNPN, SVGIG (reference sequence).

This clone has only one observation. Relative to the germline gene, one junction end is altered; a read error may explain this. The J gene is TRBJ1-1, the V gene TRBV19; TRBD1 agrees at 7 bases. Germline V gives CDR1 LNHDA, CDR2 SQIVND (reference sequence). The CDR3 sequence is 15 residues long. The CDR3 DNA reads TGTCCCAGTAGTACCACAGGGGAATCAAACACTGAAGCTTTCTTT. Amino acids: CPSSTTGESNTEAFF.

This chain uses TRBV11-2 with TRBJ1-2; perhaps TRBD1 as D (6 bases). The CDR3 covers 13 residues. V was trimmed by 5 bases and J by 6 bases, leaving 13 bases between them. CDR1 SGHAT and CDR2 FQNNGV come from the germline V gene. The CDR3 protein is CASSITGWDGYTF. Written as DNA, the CDR3 is TGTGCCAGCAGCATTACAGGGTGGGATGGCTACACCTTC.

CDR3 residues: CASILTGANTEAFF. The DNA of the CDR3 is TGTGCCAGCATCCTCACAGGGGCGAACACTGAAGCTTTCTTT. This chain connects TRBV27 to TRBJ1-1; 7 bases fit TRBD1. This CDR3 is built from 14 residues. In germline, CDR1 is MNHEY, CDR2 SMNVEV (reference sequence). The trim removed 7 bases at V and 1 base at J, leaving 6 bases unmatched.

The count of this clone is one. V usage is TRBV29-1 and J usage is TRBJ1-1; D call uncertain. Trimming shortened V by 4 bases and J by 0 bases, and 15 bases separated the two germline ends. Germline values: CDR1 SQVTM, CDR2 ANQGSEA. The CDR3 is 15 residues long. For the CDR3, the DNA is TGCAGCGTTGGAGGGCGGTCGATCATGAACACTGAAGCTTTCTTT. Protein product: CSVGGRSIMNTEAFF.

This chain connects TRBV14 to TRBJ1-4; D unclear. The length of the CDR3 is 15 residues. Germline CDR1 SGHDN, CDR2 FVKESK. The ends were cut back, 0 bases at V and 4 bases at J, with 9 bases in the middle. CDR3 protein: CASSQEVGINEKLFF. CDR3 nucleotide sequence: TGTGCCAGCAGCCAAGAAGTCGGTATTAATGAAAAACTGTTTTTT. Full variable domain (outside the CDR3, taken from reference TRBV14 and TRBJ1-4): EAGVTQFPSHSVIEKGQTVTLRCDPISGHDNLYWYRRVMGKEIKFLLHFVKESKQDESGMPNNRFLAERTGGTYSTLKVQPAELEDSGVYFCASSQEVGINEKLFFGSGTQLSVL.

This clone occurred a few times. The junction differs from germline at one of its ends, possibly a read error. The rearrangement joins TRBV29-1 to TRBJ1-2; D call uncertain. The CDR3 contains 14 residues. From germline, CDR1 is SQVTM and CDR2 ANQGSEA. The CDR3, as DNA: TGCAGCGTTGTTAGTGGCACCTCTAACTATGGCTACCCCTTC. Its protein product is CSVVSGTSNYGYPF.

J is TRBJ1-2 and V is TRBV10-2; possible D gene TRBD1, 5 bases. Germline V lookup: CDR1 WSHSY, CDR2 SAAADI. Trimming left V 8 bases short and J 0 bases short, with 13 bases between. This CDR3 is built from 14 residues. CDR3 DNA sequence: TGCGCCAGCTTGTTGCAGGGATCTAACTATGGCTACACCTTC. Its translation: CASLLQGSNYGYTF.

The chain couples TRBV30 to TRBJ1-2; maybe TRBD1 (5 bases). The CDR3 contains 13 residues. Trimming stripped 0 bases from V and 7 bases from J, with 12 bases between. Germline values: CDR1 GTSNPN, CDR2 SVGIG (reference sequence). The CDR3 region is CAWSVGRVSGYTF. In nucleotides, the CDR3 is TGTGCCTGGAGTGTAGGCAGGGTTAGTGGCTACACCTTC.

This chain connects TRBV6-5 to TRBJ2-3; D unresolved. This CDR3 has 11 amino acids. From germline, CDR1 is MNHEY and CDR2 SVGAGI. Trimming pared 4 bases from V and 4 bases from J, leaving 3 bases between. The CDR3 DNA is TGTGCCAGCAGTTCTTCAGATACGCAGTATTTT. Translating it yields CASSSSDTQYF.

The chain recombines TRBV5-1 with TRBJ2-7; 12 positions match TRBD2. The junction had 7 bases not matched to a gene; V was cut back by 4 bases and J by 2 bases. Germline assignment: CDR1 SGHRS and CDR2 YFSETQ. The CDR3 consists of 16 residues. The CDR3 nucleotides are TGCGCCAGCAGCGGGGGACTAGCGGGTGGGACCTACGAGCAGTACTTC. This encodes CASSGGLAGGTYEQYF.

The rearrangement uses TRBV27 and TRBJ1-4; 7 bases fit TRBD1. J gave up 4 bases and V 5 bases, and 7 bases lay outside the gene matches. Looked up from germline, CDR1 is MNHEY and CDR2 is SMNVEV (reference sequence). This CDR3 has 15 residues. CDR3 sequence reads: CASSAGTVGNEKLFF. DNA of the CDR3: TGTGCCAGCAGTGCGGGGACAGTTGGTAATGAAAAACTGTTTTTT. The variable domain in full, with the rest retrieved from reference TRBV27 and TRBJ1-4, is EAQVTQNPRYLITVTGKKLTVTCSQNMNHEYMSWYRQDPGLGLRQIYYSMNVEVTDKGDVPEGYKVSRKEKRNFPLILESPSPNQTSLYFCASSAGTVGNEKLFFGSGTQLSVL.

The chain recombines TRBV30 with TRBJ1-6; TRBD1 aligns across 7 bases. With 6 bases clipped from V and 9 bases from J, the junction kept 8 bases outside the gene matches. Germline CDR1 and CDR2: GTSNPN and SVGIG (reference sequence). The CDR3 is 13 amino acids. This chain's CDR3 is CACTGAFGSPLHF. CDR3 sequence (DNA): TGTGCCTGTACAGGGGCCTTCGGTTCACCCCTCCACTTT.

The chain couples TRBV11-1 to TRBJ1-1; maybe TRBD1 (6 bases). This CDR3 region has 13 residues. V lost 2 bases and J lost 10, with 14 bases in between. The germline CDR1 and CDR2 sequences are SGHAT and FQDESV (reference sequence). The CDR3 region is CASSLTPQGRAFF. The DNA of the CDR3 is TGTGCCAGCAGCTTAACCCCTCAGGGGCGAGCTTTCTTT.

The chain combines TRBV5-1 with TRBJ1-4; D unresolved. Germline V gene data show CDR1 as SGHRS and CDR2 as YFSETQ. The CDR3 runs 13 residues. V lost 5 bases, J lost 4 bases, and 9 bases lay in between. DNA of the CDR3: TGCGCCAGCAGGGGCCGGAATAATGAAAAACTGTTTTTT. Translation gives CASRGRNNEKLFF. Together with reference TRBV5-1 and TRBJ1-4, the CDR3 gives the full variable domain: KAGVTQTPRYLIKTRGQQVTLSCSPISGHRSVSWYQQTPGQGLQFLFEYFSETQRNKGNFPGRFSGRQFSNSRSEMNVSTLELGDSALYLCASRGRNNEKLFFGSGTQLSVL.

CDR3 nucleotide sequence: TGCGCCAGCAGCCAACATAAAGGCAGGGTACTGCTTTCTCCTGAAGCTTTCTTT. It codes for CASSQHKGRVLLSPEAFF. The genes are TRBV4-1 and TRBJ1-1; possibly TRBD1 for D (5 bases). The CDR3 has 18 residues. The V and J ends lost 2 bases and 6 bases respectively, with 25 bases between them. Germline CDR1 MGHRA, CDR2 YSYEKL.

The rearrangement joins TRBV5-1 to TRBJ2-5, with D possibly TRBD1 on 6 matching bases. Judging by the DNA end, TRBJ2-7 fits better; the J call may be wrong. Germline CDR1 reads SGHRS; CDR2 reads YFSETQ. The CDR3 is 13 amino acids. Written as DNA, the CDR3 is TGCGCCAGCAGCTCCCCAGGGGACTACGAGCAGTACTTC. This translates into CASSSPGDYEQYF.